Listed here are 13 T cell receptor beta chains from one sample, sequenced in a study of shared clonotypes between healthy human individuals. The table came from immunoSEQ multiplex PCR; TCRdb's copy has only in-frame clones and leaves some out. Of around 700,000 clones listed, 60% to 75% are singletons. What was sequenced was memory CD4+ T cells sorted from blood. Subset defined: CD45RA-negative fraction. The receptor source for this set is a woman aged 25-40 years in good health.

The rearrangement joins TRBV4-1 to TRBJ2-3; 10 bases fit TRBD2. The V gene's germline CDR1 is MGHRA and CDR2 YSYEKL. The V segment lost 0 bases and the J segment 3 bases; nucleotides outside the gene matches: 9. This CDR3 comprises 18 residues. The DNA of the CDR3 is TGCGCCAGCAGCCAAGAGGCCCCTAGCGGGAGTGTTACAGATACGCAGTATTTT. This translates into CASSQEAPSGSVTDTQYF.

This sequence joins TRBV6-5 and TRBJ2-2; 10 bases match TRBD2. Germline-derived CDR1 and CDR2 are MNHEY and SVGAGI. This CDR3 is 14 amino acids long. With 4 bases clipped from V and 6 bases from J, the junction kept 2 bases outside the gene matches. CDR3 nucleotide sequence: TGTGCCAGCAGTTTTCTAGCGGGAGCCGGGGAGCTGTTTTTT. It encodes CASSFLAGAGELFF.

J is TRBJ1-1 and V is TRBV28; TRBD1 matches 10 bases. There are 16 residues in the CDR3. Germline CDR1 is MDHEN and CDR2 is SYDVKM. V shed 6 bases and J 6 bases; nucleotides not matched to a gene: 13. The CDR3 is CASSPTGGVRFAEAFF. The DNA for the CDR3 is TGTGCCAGCAGCCCGACAGGGGGCGTGAGGTTCGCTGAAGCTTTCTTT.

This clone has just a few counts. J is TRBJ1-1 and V is TRBV4-2; D may be TRBD1 (5 bases). Trimming removed 2 bases at V and 3 bases at J, with 13 bases between. Germline V gene lookup returns CDR1 LGHNA and CDR2 YNFKEQ. This CDR3 spans 15 amino acids. The CDR3 nucleotides are TGTGCCAGCAGCCAAAAGGAGGGGTGGGACACTGAAGCTTTCTTT. Translated: CASSQKEGWDTEAFF.

This chain uses TRBV6-1 with TRBJ2-7; no firm D call. Germline V CDR1 and CDR2: MNHNS, SASEGT. The CDR3 extends over 13 amino acids. The ends were cut back, 0 bases at V and 2 bases at J, with 5 bases in the middle. This CDR3 is CASSEAPAYEQYF. The CDR3 DNA reads TGTGCCAGCAGTGAAGCGCCGGCCTACGAGCAGTACTTC.

V and J are TRBV6-5 and TRBJ2-7; TRBD1 aligns across 8 bases. The V gene's germline CDR1 is MNHEY and CDR2 SVGAGI. The ends lost 2 bases at V and 12 bases at J; junction bases unmatched: 6. This CDR3 comprises 12 residues. The CDR3 sequence: CASSYTGGSWYF. The CDR3 DNA reads as TGTGCCAGCAGTTACACAGGGGGTTCTTGGTACTTC.

The CDR3 sequence is CASAWEGAVAQLFF. Written as DNA, the CDR3 is TGTGCCAGCGCTTGGGAGGGGGCGGTGGCCCAACTGTTTTTT. The chain recombines TRBV5-8 with TRBJ1-4; 7 bases are shared with TRBD1. V lost 7 bases and J lost 12; bases outside the gene matches: 15. The germline V gene encodes CDR1 SGHTS and CDR2 YDEGEE. This CDR3 is built from 14 residues.

The chain couples TRBV28 to TRBJ2-1, with D unresolved. CDR3 length: 11 amino acids. V was pared by 3 bases and J by 9 bases, with 6 bases between. Germline V gene data show CDR1 as MDHEN and CDR2 as SYDVKM. The CDR3 sequence is CASSFIGEQFF. CDR3 nucleotide sequence: TGTGCCAGCAGTTTTATTGGTGAGCAGTTCTTC.

This rearrangement joins TRBV14 to TRBJ1-1; possible D gene TRBD1, 5 bases. The CDR3 sequence is 17 residues long. V was trimmed by 4 bases and J by 5 bases, leaving 23 bases between them. CDR1 is SGHDN, CDR2 FVKESK, per germline. The CDR3 loop is CASSPRWGEVLGTEAFF. The CDR3 bases are TGTGCCAGCAGCCCACGATGGGGGGAAGTTCTTGGGACTGAAGCTTTCTTT.

This sequence joins TRBV18 and TRBJ2-7, with D possibly being TRBD1 or TRBD2 (5 bases each). The CDR3 loop spans 16 amino acids. The ends were cut back, 3 bases at V and 0 bases at J, with 15 bases in the middle. Germline V gene data show CDR1 as KGHSH and CDR2 as LQKENI. CDR3 sequence (DNA): TGTGCCAGCTCACCTTCCGGGACGGTGAGCTCCTACGAGCAGTACTTC. This codes for CASSPSGTVSSYEQYF.

The rearrangement links TRBV6-1 to TRBJ1-2; D remains unclear. With 3 bases removed from V and 4 bases from J, the gap between germline ends came to 12 bases. Germline values: CDR1 MNHNS, CDR2 SASEGT. This CDR3 comprises 14 residues. The CDR3 here is CASSERAKFYGYTF. The CDR3 coding sequence is TGTGCCAGCAGTGAGCGGGCCAAGTTCTATGGCTACACCTTC.

The chain joins TRBV2 to TRBJ2-1; 12 nucleotides line up with TRBD2. Germline V gives CDR1 SNHLY, CDR2 FYNNEI. Trimming removed 6 bases from V and 15 bases from J; junction bases left unmatched: 9. The CDR3 is 13 residues long. The CDR3 loop reads CASRGRLAGVPFF. CDR3 in DNA: TGTGCCAGCAGGGGACGACTAGCGGGAGTACCGTTCTTC.

The rearrangement links TRBV28 to TRBJ2-7; D tentatively reads TRBD1 or TRBD2 (5 bases each). The ends were cut back, 6 bases at V and 0 bases at J, with 18 bases in the middle. The CDR3 runs to 16 residues. CDR1 is MDHEN, CDR2 SYDVKM, per germline. CDR3 sequence (DNA): TGTGCCAGCAGGCCACTCTGGGACGGTAGCTCCTACGAGCAGTACTTC. This translates into CASRPLWDGSSYEQYF.